This is a list of T cell receptor beta chains from one sample in a study of post-analysis software for immune sequencing data. TCRdb processed the PCR reads anew with MiXCR; each CDR3 protein has one entry. The repertoire holds about 620,000 distinct CDR3 sequences, with about 44% as singletons. Material: blood. The source is a girl aged 5 to 17 with multiple sclerosis. CDR3s include the opening cysteine and the closing phenylalanine or tryptophan. The order of the fields is V gene, clone size, D gene, CDR3 length, J gene, CDR3 DNA, CDR3 protein. A D gene is named only where the DNA matches it firmly. Clone size is shown for a subset of rows, as once, few, many or a class of expanded clone.

V: TRBV9
size: NA
D: NA
length: 17
J: TRBJ2-7
DNA: TGTGCCAGCAGCTACCCTCTAGGGACCCTCGACGACAACGAGCAGTACTTC
CDR3: CASSYPLGTLDDNEQYF

V: TRBV12-3/TRBV12-4
size: NA
D: TRBD2
length: 13
J: TRBJ2-1
DNA: TGTGCCAGCCGGGAGGGCGTCTACAATGAGCAGTTCTTC
CDR3: CASREGVYNEQFF

V: TRBV7-6
size: NA
D: NA
length: 16
J: TRBJ2-5
DNA: TGTGCCAGCAGCCCTCTAGGGAGGTTCACCCAAGAGACCCAGTACTTC
CDR3: CASSPLGRFTQETQYF

V: TRBV24-1
size: few
D: TRBD2
length: 15
J: TRBJ2-1
DNA: TGTGCCACCAGTCAAGCGGGAGGCCCCTACAATGAGCAGTTCTTC
CDR3: CATSQAGGPYNEQFF

V: TRBV20-1
size: NA
D: TRBD2
length: 15
J: TRBJ2-3
DNA: TGCAGTGCTCCCCTAGCGGGAGGGCACCCAGATACGCAGTATTTT
CDR3: CSAPLAGGHPDTQYF

V: TRBV12-3/TRBV12-4
size: few
D: NA
length: 15
J: TRBJ2-6
DNA: TGTGCCAGCAGTTACGGAGGGACTGGGGCCAACGTCCTGACTTTC
CDR3: CASSYGGTGANVLTF

V: TRBV29-1
size: NA
D: NA
length: 12
J: TRBJ2-7
DNA: TGCAGCGTTAGGGTCGGATCCTACGAGCAGTACTTC
CDR3: CSVRVGSYEQYF

V: TRBV7-9
size: NA
D: NA
length: 14
J: TRBJ2-5
DNA: TGTGCCAGCAGCCTGGGCAGGGTCCAAGAGACCCAGTACTTC
CDR3: CASSLGRVQETQYF

V: TRBV7-2
size: NA
D: NA
length: 12
J: TRBJ2-5
DNA: TGTGCCAGCAGCTTTCCAATGGAGACCCAGTACTTC
CDR3: CASSFPMETQYF

V: TRBV9
size: few
D: TRBD2
length: 17
J: TRBJ2-1
DNA: TGTGCCAGCAGCGTAGCGCCTAGCGGGGGAACATACAATGAGCAGTTCTTC
CDR3: CASSVAPSGGTYNEQFF

V: TRBV4-1
size: few
D: TRBD1
length: 15
J: TRBJ2-7
DNA: TGCGCCAGCAGCCAGGACAGGGGGACCCTCTACGAGCAGTACTTC
CDR3: CASSQDRGTLYEQYF

V: TRBV20-1
size: NA
D: NA
length: 12
J: TRBJ2-5
DNA: TGCAGTGCTCGGGGGCTTCGTGAGACCCAGTACTTC
CDR3: CSARGLRETQYF

V: TRBV20-1
size: once
D: NA
length: 14
J: TRBJ2-7
DNA: TGCAGTGCTAGAGTTTCAGGGAGTTACTACGAGCAGTACTTC
CDR3: CSARVSGSYYEQYF

V: TRBV24-1
size: NA
D: NA
length: 16
J: TRBJ2-1
DNA: TGTGCCACCAGTGATAAGGGGGAGGGAGTCGGGAATGAGCAGTTCTTC
CDR3: CATSDKGEGVGNEQFF

V: TRBV7-9
size: NA
D: NA
length: 14
J: TRBJ2-1
DNA: TGTGCCAGCAGCACCCTCAGGCCCCCGAATGAGCAGTTCTTC
CDR3: CASSTLRPPNEQFF

V: TRBV4-1
size: few
D: TRBD2
length: 14
J: TRBJ2-7
DNA: TGCGCCAGCAGCCAAGCCCTAGCGGATAACGAGCAGTACTTC
CDR3: CASSQALADNEQYF

V: TRBV9
size: NA
D: NA
length: 15
J: TRBJ1-2
DNA: TGTGCCAGCAGCGCCTGGGGGAGCCGGGACTATGGCTACACCTTC
CDR3: CASSAWGSRDYGYTF

V: TRBV6-5
size: few
D: NA
length: 12
J: TRBJ2-4
DNA: TGTGCCAGCAGTCTGACTGGGAACATTCAGTACTTC
CDR3: CASSLTGNIQYF

V: TRBV6-5
size: once
D: NA
length: 15
J: TRBJ1-1
DNA: TGTGCCAGCAGTTACTCGTTAGGCTGGGCGGGTGAAGCTTTCTTT
CDR3: CASSYSLGWAGEAFF

V: TRBV13
size: NA
D: TRBD1
length: 16
J: TRBJ2-1
DNA: TGTGCCAGCAGCTATAGGACAGGGAGAGTCTACAATGGGCAGTTCTTC
CDR3: CASSYRTGRVYNGQFF

V: TRBV10-3
size: few
D: TRBD2
length: 15
J: TRBJ2-5
DNA: TGTGCCATCAGGTCCCCCCTAGCGGGAGGAGAGACCCAGTACTTC
CDR3: CAIRSPLAGGETQYF

V: TRBV3-1
size: NA
D: TRBD2
length: 15
J: TRBJ2-5
DNA: TGTGCCAGTAGCCTCTTAGCGGGAGGGCGGGAGACCCAGTACTTC
CDR3: CASSLLAGGRETQYF

V: TRBV6-5
size: few
D: NA
length: 13
J: TRBJ1-1
DNA: TGTGCCAGCAGTTACTCGACTGGGTCTGAAGCTTTCTTT
CDR3: CASSYSTGSEAFF

V: TRBV29-1
size: NA
D: TRBD1
length: 14
J: TRBJ2-3
DNA: TGCAGCGTTGCACAGGGGGCGCGTGGGGATACGCAGTATTTT
CDR3: CSVAQGARGDTQYF

V: TRBV30
size: NA
D: NA
length: 13
J: TRBJ2-1
DNA: TGTGCCTGGAAGTCGGGTATTTTAAATGAGCAGTTCTTC
CDR3: CAWKSGILNEQFF

V: TRBV12-3/TRBV12-4
size: few
D: NA
length: 15
J: TRBJ2-5
DNA: TGTGCCAGCAGTATCGACAGGGTGCGGGAGGAGACCCAGTACTTC
CDR3: CASSIDRVREETQYF

V: TRBV9
size: NA
D: TRBD2
length: 16
J: TRBJ2-1
DNA: TGTGCCAGCAGCGTAGGGCCTAGCGGGAGCAACAATGAGCAGTTCTTC
CDR3: CASSVGPSGSNNEQFF

V: TRBV6-5
size: NA
D: TRBD1
length: 20
J: TRBJ1-2
DNA: TGTGCCAGCAGTTACACTGTTCCGGGACAGGGGTCTTTGTCCAACTATGGCTACACCTTC
CDR3: CASSYTVPGQGSLSNYGYTF

V: TRBV12-3/TRBV12-4
size: few
D: NA
length: 14
J: TRBJ1-2
DNA: TGTGCCAGCACCCCGGGGGGATTTACCTATGGCTACACCTTC
CDR3: CASTPGGFTYGYTF

V: TRBV25-1
size: few
D: NA
length: 13
J: TRBJ2-7
DNA: TGTGCCAGCAGTGAGGGTAGGCGTTACGAGCAGTACTTC
CDR3: CASSEGRRYEQYF

V: TRBV5-1
size: few
D: NA
length: 11
J: TRBJ2-1
DNA: TGCGCCAGCAGCTTCGAGAATGAGCAGTTCTTC
CDR3: CASSFENEQFF

V: TRBV5-6
size: few
D: NA
length: 14
J: TRBJ2-7
DNA: TGTGCCAGCAGCTTAGGCATGACCTCCTACGAGCAGTACTTC
CDR3: CASSLGMTSYEQYF

V: TRBV12-3/TRBV12-4
size: few
D: NA
length: 16
J: TRBJ1-2
DNA: TGTGCCAGCACCTTCGGACAGTACGGCCATAGCTATGGCTACACCTTC
CDR3: CASTFGQYGHSYGYTF

V: TRBV10-3
size: few
D: NA
length: 12
J: TRBJ1-2
DNA: TGTGCCACCCAGGTGAAGGACGATGGCTACACCTTC
CDR3: CATQVKDDGYTF

V: TRBV7-8
size: few
D: NA
length: 15
J: TRBJ1-2
DNA: TGTGCCAGCAGCTCCCCTGGGGAGGGGGACTATGGCTACACCTTC
CDR3: CASSSPGEGDYGYTF

V: TRBV10-3
size: NA
D: TRBD2
length: 17
J: TRBJ2-3
DNA: TGTGCCATCAGTGAGTCCGGTGCAGGACTAGCAACAGATACGCAGTATTTT
CDR3: CAISESGAGLATDTQYF

V: TRBV4-1
size: few
D: NA
length: 12
J: TRBJ2-3
DNA: TGCGCCAGCAGCCAAGAACCAGATACGCAGTATTTT
CDR3: CASSQEPDTQYF

V: TRBV7-9
size: NA
D: TRBD2
length: 15
J: TRBJ2-7
DNA: TGTGCCAGCAGCGCGGGTAGCGGGAAACCCTACGAGCAGTACTTC
CDR3: CASSAGSGKPYEQYF

V: TRBV5-1
size: NA
D: NA
length: 17
J: TRBJ2-5
DNA: TGCGCCAGCAGCTTGGCGCTAGCAGGAGGGCGGGAAGAGACCCAGTACTTC
CDR3: CASSLALAGGREETQYF

V: TRBV5-1
size: NA
D: TRBD1
length: 17
J: TRBJ2-1
DNA: TGCGCCAGCAGCTCGACCTCCGGGACAGGGCGCTACAATGAGCAGTTCTTC
CDR3: CASSSTSGTGRYNEQFF

V: TRBV28
size: NA
D: NA
length: 14
J: TRBJ2-1
DNA: TGTGCCAGCAAGGGGGGCTCCTCCTACAATGAGCAGTTCTTC
CDR3: CASKGGSSYNEQFF

V: TRBV11-2
size: NA
D: TRBD2
length: 17
J: TRBJ2-1
DNA: TGTGCCAGCAGCACAAGCTGGCGGGGGGTGCTCCACAATGAGCAGTTCTTC
CDR3: CASSTSWRGVLHNEQFF

V: TRBV12-3/TRBV12-4
size: few
D: TRBD2
length: 15
J: TRBJ2-1
DNA: TGTGCCAGCAGGGGACTAGCGGACTCCTACAATGAGCAGTTCTTC
CDR3: CASRGLADSYNEQFF

V: TRBV5-5
size: NA
D: NA
length: 16
J: TRBJ2-4
DNA: TGTGCCAGCAGCTTTCTCCTGTTAGGCCGAGAAAACATTCAGTACTTC
CDR3: CASSFLLLGRENIQYF

V: TRBV5-1
size: NA
D: TRBD2
length: 15
J: TRBJ2-3
DNA: TGCGCCAGCAGGCTAACTAGCGGGGGCGGAGATACGCAGTATTTT
CDR3: CASRLTSGGGDTQYF

V: TRBV12-3/TRBV12-4
size: NA
D: TRBD2
length: 20
J: TRBJ2-7
DNA: TGTGCCAGCAGTTTATCCTATAGTGTCTATCTAGCGGGAGTTGACTACGAGCAGTACTTC
CDR3: CASSLSYSVYLAGVDYEQYF

V: TRBV29-1
size: NA
D: NA
length: 15
J: TRBJ2-7
DNA: TGCAGCGTTGATGGGGGTCGGGGGATTTCCTACGAGCAGTACTTC
CDR3: CSVDGGRGISYEQYF

V: TRBV20-1
size: few
D: TRBD2
length: 15
J: TRBJ2-7
DNA: TGCAGTGCTAGAGATAGCGGGAGGGCCATTTACGAGCAGTACTTC
CDR3: CSARDSGRAIYEQYF

V: TRBV20-1
size: NA
D: TRBD2
length: 15
J: TRBJ2-3
DNA: TGCAGTGCTAGAGCGACTAGCGGGGTACTAAATACGCAGTATTTT
CDR3: CSARATSGVLNTQYF

V: TRBV12-3/TRBV12-4
size: NA
D: TRBD1
length: 14
J: TRBJ2-7
DNA: TGTGCCAGCAGTTTCTTGGCAGGGGGCTACGAGCAGTACTTC
CDR3: CASSFLAGGYEQYF

V: TRBV20-1
size: NA
D: NA
length: 11
J: TRBJ2-1
DNA: TGCAGTGCTAGTGGCCCCCGGGGGCAGTTCTTC
CDR3: CSASGPRGQFF

V: TRBV21-1
size: NA
D: NA
length: 17
J: TRBJ2-1
DNA: TGTGCCAGCAGCGACAGACTAGCGGGAGGATCCTACAATGAGCAGTTCTTC
CDR3: CASSDRLAGGSYNEQFF

V: TRBV4-1
size: few
D: NA
length: 16
J: TRBJ1-2
DNA: TGCGCCAGCAGCCAAGACGTCCGGCGGACCAACTATGGCTACACCTTC
CDR3: CASSQDVRRTNYGYTF

V: TRBV29-1
size: few
D: NA
length: 14
J: TRBJ1-2
DNA: TGCAGCGTTGAGTTAGGGGTTAAGAACTATGGCTACACCTTC
CDR3: CSVELGVKNYGYTF

V: TRBV29-1
size: few
D: TRBD1
length: 14
J: TRBJ2-7
DNA: TGCAGCGTCGACAGGGCCCCGGGCTCCTACGAGCAGTACTTC
CDR3: CSVDRAPGSYEQYF

V: TRBV20-1
size: once
D: NA
length: 14
J: TRBJ2-1
DNA: TGCAGTGCTGGGGTTCGTGGGCTAGCGGTTTCAGGGGTCTTC
CDR3: CSAGVRGLAVSGVF

V: TRBV10-3
size: NA
D: NA
length: 12
J: TRBJ1-2
DNA: TGTGCCATCAGCATACAGGGTTATGGCTACACCTTC
CDR3: CAISIQGYGYTF

V: TRBV20-1
size: NA
D: TRBD2
length: 18
J: TRBJ2-1
DNA: TGCAGTGCTTCCCAGACCCCGAGGGCTAGCGGGAGGGCCCATGAGCAGTTCTTC
CDR3: CSASQTPRASGRAHEQFF

V: TRBV11-2
size: once
D: TRBD2
length: 16
J: TRBJ2-3
DNA: TGTGCCAGCAGCTCCCCGGGACTAGACCCCACAGATACGCAGTATTTT
CDR3: CASSSPGLDPTDTQYF

V: TRBV4-1
size: NA
D: NA
length: 13
J: TRBJ2-1
DNA: TGCGCCAGCAGCCAAGTTTCAGGACCTTCCGAGTTCTTC
CDR3: CASSQVSGPSEFF